In this sample, the clone carrying this T cell receptor (beta chain) turned up a few times. Sequencing was performed with immunoSEQ multiplex PCR; in TCRdb, only in-frame clones are kept and a portion is missing. The profile covers about 770,000 clones, with roughly two thirds appearing a single time and over 1.5% taken by the ten largest. The data belong to a study of shared clonotypes between healthy human individuals. Study information: CD4 naive cells filled three plates per donor, CD4 memory three, CD8 naive two and CD8 memory one.

V lost 3 bases and J lost 1, with 16 bases in between. The length of the CDR3 is 16 residues. CDR1 and CDR2 from the germline V gene are SGHAT and FQNNGV. Adult donors, all healthy and HIV-negative, had no recent acute infections or vaccinations. Sequenced sample: memory CD4+ T cells sorted from blood. Subset described: CD45RA-negative fraction. The J gene is TRBJ2-7, the V gene TRBV11-2; TRBD2 might be the D (6 bases). This receptor was identified in a woman aged 30 to 39 in good health. The CDR3 loop is CASSFSRGSRSYEQYF. DNA for the CDR3: TGTGCCAGCAGCTTTAGCCGGGGGTCCCGGTCCTACGAGCAGTACTTC.